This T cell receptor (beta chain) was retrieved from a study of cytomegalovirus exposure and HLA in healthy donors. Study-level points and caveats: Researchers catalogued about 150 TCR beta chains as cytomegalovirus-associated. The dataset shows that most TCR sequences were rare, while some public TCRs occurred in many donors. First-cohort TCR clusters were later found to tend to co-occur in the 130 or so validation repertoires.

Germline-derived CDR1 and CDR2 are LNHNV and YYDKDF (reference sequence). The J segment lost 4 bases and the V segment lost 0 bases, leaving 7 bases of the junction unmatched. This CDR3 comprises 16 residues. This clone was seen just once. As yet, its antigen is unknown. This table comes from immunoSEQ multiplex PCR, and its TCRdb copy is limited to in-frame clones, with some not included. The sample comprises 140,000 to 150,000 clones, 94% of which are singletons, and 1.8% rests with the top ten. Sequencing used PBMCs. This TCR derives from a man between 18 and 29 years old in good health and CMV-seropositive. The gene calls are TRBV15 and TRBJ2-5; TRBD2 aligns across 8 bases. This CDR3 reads CATSRDPAGGRETQYF. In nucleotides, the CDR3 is TGTGCCACCAGCAGAGATCCGGCGGGAGGAAGAGAGACCCAGTACTTC.